This T cell receptor (beta chain) was profiled in a study of molecular identifiers for immune sequencing clone quantification. TCRdb re-derived calls from the PCR reads in MiXCR, one entry per CDR3 protein. The sample gives fewer than 70,000 distinct CDR3 sequences, roughly 18% of which show up once; about 1.5% is in the top ten. This clonotype was counted at least ten times. The sequencing input was naive CD8+ T cells from blood, with Jurkat cell RNA spiked in. This sample's subset: FACS-sorted CD8+CD4-CCR7+CD45RA+ naive T cells. This TCR was sampled from a human donor in good health. Some libraries in this study had Jurkat cell RNA spiked in.

CDR3 in DNA: TGTGCCAGCAGTGAAGGGAGCGGGCTAGCGGGAGAGGCGGAAGAGACCCAGTACTTC. Translated: CASSEGSGLAGEAEETQYF. This chain connects TRBV2 to TRBJ2-5; 10 bases are shared with TRBD2. V trimming: 1 base; J trimming: 3 bases; junction bases outside the gene matches: 14. CDR3 size: 19 residues. Germline V CDR1 and CDR2: SNHLY, FYNNEI.